The clone carrying this T cell receptor beta chain was seen only a few times. This sample stems from a study of blood T cell repertoires in COVID-19. Study at large: The United States, Italy and Spain supplied acute and convalescent COVID-19 samples. T cells, B-cell-depleted T cells, or PBMCs provided the cDNA or gDNA that served as material.

In the source study's methods: Estimated nucleated cell counts came from reference gene primer amplification. Clones were sequenced by immunoSEQ multiplex PCR, and TCRdb holds only the in-frame ones, with some missing. V and J calls and clone size are those listed in that table; D and trimming were worked out from the DNA. The table shows 55,000 to 75,000 clones, with over 85% occurring only once. The clonotype comes from a man between 60 and 75 years old with acute or convalescent COVID-19. Sequenced: peripheral blood.

CDR3 in amino acids: CASSLSIAGGSITDTQYF. CDR3 coding DNA: TGTGCCAGTAGTCTTTCCATAGCGGGGGGCTCGATCACAGATACGCAGTATTTT. The chain uses TRBV19 and TRBJ2-3; TRBD2 matches 10 bases. CDR1 and CDR2 from the germline V gene are LNHDA and SQIVND (reference sequence). The CDR3 is made up of 18 amino acids. V lost 5 bases and J lost 2; bases outside the gene matches: 13.